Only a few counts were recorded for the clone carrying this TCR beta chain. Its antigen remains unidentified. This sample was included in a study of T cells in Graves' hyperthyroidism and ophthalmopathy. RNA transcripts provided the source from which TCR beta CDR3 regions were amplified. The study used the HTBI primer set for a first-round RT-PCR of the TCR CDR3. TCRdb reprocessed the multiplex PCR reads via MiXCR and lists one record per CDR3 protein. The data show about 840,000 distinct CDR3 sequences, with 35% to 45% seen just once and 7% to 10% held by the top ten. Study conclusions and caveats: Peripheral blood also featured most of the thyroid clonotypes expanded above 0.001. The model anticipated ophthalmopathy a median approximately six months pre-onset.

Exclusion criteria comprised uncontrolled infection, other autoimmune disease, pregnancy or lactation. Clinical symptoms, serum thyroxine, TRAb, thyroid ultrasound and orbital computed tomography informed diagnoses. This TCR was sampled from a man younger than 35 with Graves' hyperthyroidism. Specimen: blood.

The CDR3 nucleotides are TGTGCCAGCAGCATCCGGGTCCGCAACCGCCAAGAGACCCAGTACTTC. Translating gives CASSIRVRNRQETQYF. The chain is built from TRBV7-9 and TRBJ2-5; no firm D call. The CDR3 is 16 amino acids. The V gene lost 5 bases and the J gene lost 1 base, with 17 bases spanning the gap. The germline V gene encodes CDR1 SEHNR and CDR2 FQNEAQ (reference sequence).